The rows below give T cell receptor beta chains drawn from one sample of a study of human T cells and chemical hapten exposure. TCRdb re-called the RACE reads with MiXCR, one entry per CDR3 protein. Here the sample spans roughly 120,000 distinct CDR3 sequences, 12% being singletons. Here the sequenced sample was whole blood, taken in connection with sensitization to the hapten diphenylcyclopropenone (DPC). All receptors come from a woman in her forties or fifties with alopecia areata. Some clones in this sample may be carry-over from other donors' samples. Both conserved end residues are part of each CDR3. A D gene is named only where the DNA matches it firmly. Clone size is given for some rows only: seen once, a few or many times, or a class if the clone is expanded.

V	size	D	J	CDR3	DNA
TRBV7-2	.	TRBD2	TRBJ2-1	CASSLGLAGGPGPYNEQFF	TGTGCCAGCAGCTTAGGTCTAGCGGGAGGACCGGGTCCCTACAATGAGCAGTTCTTC
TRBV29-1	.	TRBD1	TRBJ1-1	CSVEVQGDTEAFF	TGCAGCGTTGAAGTCCAGGGGGACACTGAAGCTTTCTTT
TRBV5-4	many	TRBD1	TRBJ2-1	CAIKHRGWDEQFF	TGTGCCATCAAGCACAGGGGTTGGGATGAGCAGTTCTTC
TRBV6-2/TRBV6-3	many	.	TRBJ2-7	CASTHWNIAYEQYF	TGTGCCAGCACCCATTGGAACATTGCCTACGAGCAGTACTTC
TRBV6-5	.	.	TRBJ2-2	CASSYQTLNTGELFF	TGTGCCAGCAGTTATCAGACTTTGAACACCGGGGAGCTGTTTTTT
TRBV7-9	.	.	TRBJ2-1	CASRFRAGNNEQFF	TGTGCCAGCAGGTTCAGGGCGGGGAACAATGAGCAGTTCTTC
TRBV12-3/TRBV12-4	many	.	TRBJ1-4	CASMAQIGPNEKLFF	TGTGCCAGCATGGCGCAGATTGGGCCTAATGAAAAACTGTTTTTT
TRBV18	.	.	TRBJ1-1	CASSPSGVEAFF	TGTGCCAGCTCACCATCCGGGGTAGAAGCTTTCTTT
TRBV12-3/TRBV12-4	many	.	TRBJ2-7	CASRVSDSYEQYF	TGTGCCAGCAGAGTCTCGGACTCCTACGAGCAGTACTTC
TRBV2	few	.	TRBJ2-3	CASSAGYSQYF	TGTGCCAGCAGTGCGGGGTACTCGCAGTATTTT
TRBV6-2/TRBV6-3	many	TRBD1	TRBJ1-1	CASSPPRIRTGGNTEAFF	TGTGCCAGTAGCCCACCCCGGATCAGGACAGGGGGGAACACTGAAGCTTTCTTT